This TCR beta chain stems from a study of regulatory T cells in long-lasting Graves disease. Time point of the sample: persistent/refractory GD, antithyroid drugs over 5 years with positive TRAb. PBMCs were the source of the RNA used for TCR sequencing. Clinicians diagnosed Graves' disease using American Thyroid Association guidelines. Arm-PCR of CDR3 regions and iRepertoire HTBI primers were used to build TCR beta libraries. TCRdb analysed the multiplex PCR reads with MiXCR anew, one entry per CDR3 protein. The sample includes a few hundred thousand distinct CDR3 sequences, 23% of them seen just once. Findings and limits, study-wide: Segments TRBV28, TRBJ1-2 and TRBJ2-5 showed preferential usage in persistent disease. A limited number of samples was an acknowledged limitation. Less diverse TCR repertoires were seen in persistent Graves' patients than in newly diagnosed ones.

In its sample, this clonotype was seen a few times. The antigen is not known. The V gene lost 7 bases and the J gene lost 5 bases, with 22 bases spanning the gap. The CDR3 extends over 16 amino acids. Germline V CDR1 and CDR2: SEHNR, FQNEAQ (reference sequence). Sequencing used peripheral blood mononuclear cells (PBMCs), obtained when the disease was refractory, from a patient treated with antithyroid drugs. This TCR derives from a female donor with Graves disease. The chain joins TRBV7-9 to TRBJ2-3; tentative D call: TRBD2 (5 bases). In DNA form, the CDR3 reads TGTGCCAGCACCGAAATGTCGGGGATAAGGGTAGATACGCAGTATTTT. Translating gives CASTEMSGIRVDTQYF. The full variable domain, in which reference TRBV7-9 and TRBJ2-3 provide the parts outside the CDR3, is DTGVSQNPRHKITKRGQNVTFRCDPISEHNRLYWYRQTLGQGPEFLTYFQNEAQLEKSRLLSDRFSAERPKGSFSTLEIQRTEQGDSAMYLCASTEMSGIRVDTQYFGPGTRLTVL.